Only a few counts were recorded for the clone carrying this TCR beta chain. Its antigen is still unknown. Preparation of the TCRbeta library involved a method that used unique molecular identifiers. TCRdb re-analysed the PCR reads in MiXCR, keeping a single row per CDR3 protein. Among 450,000 to 600,000 distinct CDR3 sequences listed, roughly a tenth were seen once. The sample belongs to a study of T-cell reconstitution after alpha-beta-depleted transplantation in children. Points from the study as a whole: After transplant, high TCRbeta diversity at day 60 in some patients arose from surviving recipient T cells and thymic progenitors. At one year after transplant, newly produced T cells mostly accounted for T-cell counts and diversity. Two months or so post-transplant, alpha-beta T cells reportedly derived from several hundred expanded graft clones.

Germline values: CDR1 SGHTA, CDR2 FQGNSA. This CDR3 contains 18 residues. V was pared by 2 bases and J by 0 bases, with 8 bases of the junction left unmatched. The chain links TRBV7-2 to TRBJ2-7; 12 positions agree with TRBD2. The sample here was PBMCs, taken before TCRalphabeta/CD19-depleted stem cell transplant. The TCR comes from a child between 2 and 9 years old with inherited bone marrow failure, due to receive a stem cell transplant. In DNA, the CDR3 is TGTGCCAGCAGCTTATTGCCTAGCGGGAGGGCAAGCTCCTACGAGCAGTACTTC. As protein: CASSLLPSGRASSYEQYF.